This TCR beta chain was sequenced during a study of PD-L1 blockade in urothelial cancer. The germline V and J ends were trimmed by 3 bases and 8 bases, with 19 bases remaining between them. The germline CDR1 and CDR2 sequences are LGHNA and YNFKEQ. CDR3 size: 15 residues. Profiling relied on immunoSEQ multiplex PCR, and the TCRdb table lists in-frame clones only, not all of them. The table lists 72,000 or so clones, about 88% of them singletons. The time point denotes: peripheral blood 6 weeks after treatment start. The cohort comprised individuals with locally advanced or metastatic urothelial carcinoma. This clone was observed a handful of times.

This material consisted of PBMCs, taken around atezolizumab (anti-PD-L1) treatment. The chain combines TRBV4-2 with TRBJ1-2, with D possibly matching TRBD1 (5 bases). The TCR originated in a man aged 60-69 years with urothelial cancer. The CDR3 bases are TGTGCCAGCAGCCATTTCAGGGTAAGCTTGAGAGGCTACACCTTC. Translated, it gives CASSHFRVSLRGYTF.